Listed here are 32 T cell receptor beta chains from one sample, sequenced in a study of long-term antiretroviral therapy in people with HIV. Survey level was the resolution at which the v3.0 immunoSEQ assay ran. TCRdb's copy holds only in-frame clones and misses some; the assay was immunoSEQ multiplex PCR. The profile shows 48,000 or so clones, approximately 79% of them singletons. The source was unsorted PBMCs, collected 0.8 years after starting antiretroviral therapy. The receptors stem from a woman under 30 with HIV.

The chain combines TRBV5-1 with TRBJ2-1; TRBD2 aligns across 8 bases. Germline CDR1 reads SGHRS; CDR2 reads YFSETQ. Losses at the gene ends were 3 bases for V and 4 bases for J; bases not matched to a gene: 6. The CDR3 consists of 15 residues. CDR3 bases: TGCGCCAGCAGCTGGGCGACTAGCGAATACAATGAGCAGTTCTTC. As protein: CASSWATSEYNEQFF.

The rearrangement uses TRBV6-5 and TRBJ2-1; no clear D gene. V was trimmed by 1 base and J by 9 bases, leaving 10 bases between them. Germline V gene sequence: CDR1 MNHEY, CDR2 SVGAGI. The CDR3 covers 13 residues. The CDR3 reads CASSYFGNGEQFF. The CDR3 coding sequence is TGTGCCAGCAGTTACTTCGGAAACGGTGAGCAGTTCTTC.

A remark on this clone: Relative to the germline gene, one junction end is altered; a read error may explain this. The rearrangement links TRBV18 to TRBJ1-2; 9 bases fit TRBD1. CDR1 and CDR2 (germline): KGHSH, LQKENI. The CDR3 extends over 14 amino acids. The CDR3 bases are TGTGCCAGCTCACTATCCGGGACAGGGACTACCCTCCCCTTC. Protein sequence: CASSLSGTGTTLPF.

The table lists this clone with a count of one. This chain links TRBV27 with TRBJ2-5; D is unclear. Deletions cut 5 bases from V and 3 bases from J, with 10 bases between. This CDR3 has 13 residues. Looked up from germline, CDR1 is MNHEY and CDR2 is SMNVEV (reference sequence). This chain's CDR3 is CASSGRAKETQYF. The CDR3 nucleotides read TGTGCCAGCAGTGGTAGGGCAAAAGAGACCCAGTACTTC.

This clone was seen a handful of times. The CDR3 DNA reads TGTGCCAGCAGTTTATACGGGGGGAGGCAAGAGACCCAGTACTTC. It is translated as CASSLYGGRQETQYF. The chain employs TRBV27 and TRBJ2-5; 7 bases line up with TRBD2. Germline-derived CDR1 and CDR2 are MNHEY and SMNVEV (reference sequence). This CDR3 is built from 15 residues. Trimming took 1 base from V and 2 from J; bases not matched to a gene: 4.

This chain connects TRBV10-3 to TRBJ2-1; a possible D gene is TRBD2 (6 bases). V was pared by 6 bases and J by 5 bases, with 11 bases between. The germline CDR1 and CDR2 sequences are ENHRY and SYGVKD. The CDR3 runs to 13 residues. CDR3 in amino acids: CAIRASDDNEQFF. The CDR3, as DNA: TGTGCCATCAGGGCTAGCGATGACAATGAGCAGTTCTTC.

The chain links TRBV21-1 to TRBJ2-2; the D call in the table, TRBD1, was not verified against the DNA. TRBV21-1 is reported as a pseudogene. The CDR3 extends over 18 amino acids. CDR3 residues: CASSSLPGQKINTGELFF. The CDR3 DNA sequence: TGTGCCAGCAGCTCCTTACCGGGACAGAAAATAAACACCGGGGAGCTGTTTTTT.

CDR3 sequence (DNA): TGTGCCAGCTCACCACCTTCCTCCGGGTGGGAGCAGTACTTC. This translates into CASSPPSSGWEQYF. The chain employs TRBV18 and TRBJ2-7; D is uncertain. The ends were cut back, 0 bases at V and 7 bases at J, with 13 bases in the middle. The length of the CDR3 is 14 residues. Looked up from germline, CDR1 is KGHSH and CDR2 is LQKENI. The full variable domain, completed using reference TRBV18 and TRBJ2-7, is NAGVMQNPRHLVRRRGQEARLRCSPMKGHSHVYWYRQLPEEGLKFMVYLQKENIIDESGMPKERFSAEFPKEGPSILRIQQVVRGDSAAYFCASSPPSSGWEQYFGPGTRLTVT.

The chain combines TRBV6-5 with TRBJ2-7; D is unclear. V gave up 0 bases and J gave up 0 bases, with 6 bases separating them. Germline CDR1 MNHEY, CDR2 SVGAGI. The CDR3 loop spans 14 amino acids. DNA of the CDR3: TGTGCCAGCAGTTACTCGGTTAGCTCCTACGAGCAGTACTTC. Residues: CASSYSVSSYEQYF.

The chain combines TRBV7-3 with TRBJ2-2, with D perhaps TRBD1 or TRBD2 (5 bases each). V shed 5 bases and J shed 3 bases, with 13 bases lying between them. The CDR3 consists of 15 residues. Germline CDR1 and CDR2: SGHTA and FQGTGA. The CDR3 DNA reads TGTGCCAGCAGCCTATCTGGGGGATACACCGGGGAGCTGTTTTTT. It yields the protein CASSLSGGYTGELFF.

The rearrangement joins TRBV2 to TRBJ2-2; D gene unclear. The germline V gene has CDR1 SNHLY and CDR2 FYNNEI. The CDR3 is 16 amino acids. Trimming pared 5 bases from V and 0 bases from J, leaving 13 bases between. CDR3 sequence reads: CASSTAWLANTGELFF. The CDR3 nucleotides are TGTGCCAGCAGTACCGCGTGGCTAGCGAACACCGGGGAGCTGTTTTTT.

The chain recombines TRBV2 with TRBJ2-7; D is tentatively TRBD1 or TRBD2 (6 bases each). Germline V CDR1 and CDR2: SNHLY, FYNNEI. This CDR3 has 17 amino acids. V was cut by 2 bases and J by 2 bases, with 19 bases left in between. The DNA for the CDR3 is TGTGCCAGCAGTGAATTAGGGACAAGCGGGTCCCCCTACGAGCAGTACTTC. Translation gives CASSELGTSGSPYEQYF.

The rearrangement links TRBV7-2 to TRBJ1-1, with D uncertain. Germline V lookup: CDR1 SGHTA, CDR2 FQGNSA. V was clipped by 2 bases and J by 10 bases, with 8 bases between them. The CDR3 runs to 11 residues. In DNA form, the CDR3 reads TGTGCCAGCAGCTTAATGTACTCAGCTTTCTTT. It encodes CASSLMYSAFF.

Points on this clone: The same CDR3 arises from other DNA sequences in this sample as well. This chain's CDR3 is CASSAGVGTGELFF. The CDR3 DNA reads TGTGCCAGCAGCGCGGGAGTGGGGACCGGGGAGCTGTTTTTT. The V and J genes are TRBV9 and TRBJ2-2, with D tentatively TRBD2 (6 bases). The CDR3 has 14 amino acids. The ends were cut back, 3 bases at V and 5 bases at J, with 11 bases in the middle. The germline gives CDR1 SGDLS, CDR2 YYNGEE. Combining the CDR3 with reference TRBV9 and TRBJ2-2 gives the whole variable domain DSGVTQTPKHLITATGQRVTLRCSPRSGDLSVYWYQQSLDQGLQFLIQYYNGEERAKGNILERFSAQQFPDLHSELNLSSLELGDSALYFCASSAGVGTGELFFGEGSRLTVL.

The J gene is TRBJ1-1, the V gene TRBV7-2, with 7 bases matching TRBD1. V trimming: 4 bases; J trimming: 5 bases; junction bases outside the gene matches: 1. Per germline, CDR1 SGHTA and CDR2 FQGNSA. The CDR3 totals 12 residues. The CDR3 protein is CASSSRGTEAFF. In DNA form, the CDR3 reads TGTGCCAGCAGCTCCAGGGGGACTGAAGCTTTCTTT.

The chain employs TRBV27 and TRBJ2-2, with D hard to call. This CDR3 comprises 16 residues. Per the germline V gene, CDR1 is MNHEY and CDR2 is SMNVEV (reference sequence). V was shortened by 6 bases and J by 3 bases, with 17 bases between the two germline ends. The CDR3 loop reads CASSLITDGYTGELFF. DNA for the CDR3: TGTGCCAGCAGCCTAATTACGGACGGGTACACCGGGGAGCTGTTTTTT.

J is TRBJ2-2 and V is TRBV28; 8 bases match TRBD1. V was pared by 4 bases and J by 1 base, with 8 bases of the junction left unmatched. Germline CDR1 MDHEN, CDR2 SYDVKM. CDR3 length: 17 residues. CDR3 bases: TGTGCCAGCAGTTCGACCGGGACAGGATGGAACACCGGGGAGCTGTTTTTT. Translation: CASSSTGTGWNTGELFF.

The chain recombines TRBV14 with TRBJ1-1; TRBD1 agrees at 7 bases. The CDR3 is made up of 16 amino acids. V dropped 1 base and J dropped 6; count of bases not matched to a gene: 11. Germline CDR1 SGHDN, CDR2 FVKESK. This CDR3 is CASSQVGATGLPEAFF. CDR3 DNA sequence: TGTGCCAGCAGCCAAGTCGGGGCGACAGGGTTGCCTGAAGCTTTCTTT. The whole variable domain, filled in from reference TRBV14 and TRBJ1-1, reads EAGVTQFPSHSVIEKGQTVTLRCDPISGHDNLYWYRRVMGKEIKFLLHFVKESKQDESGMPNNRFLAERTGGTYSTLKVQPAELEDSGVYFCASSQVGATGLPEAFFGQGTRLTVV.

This rearrangement joins TRBV7-9 to TRBJ2-1, with D perhaps matching TRBD2 (6 bases). This CDR3 is 13 amino acids long. The germline V gene has CDR1 SEHNR and CDR2 FQNEAQ (reference sequence). Trimming stripped 5 bases from V and 8 bases from J, with 13 bases between. CDR3 in amino acids: CASSGLFWDEQFF. Written as DNA, the CDR3 is TGTGCCAGCAGCGGACTATTTTGGGATGAGCAGTTCTTC.

The genes are TRBV4-3 and TRBJ2-2; D uncertain. V shed 6 bases and J shed 3 bases, with 14 bases lying between them. The CDR3 runs 15 residues. CDR1 and CDR2 (germline): LGHNA, YSLEER. The CDR3 DNA sequence: TGCGCCAGCAGTCATTTACTCCCCGACACCGGGGAGCTGTTTTTT. Its protein product is CASSHLLPDTGELFF.

The chain combines TRBV5-5 with TRBJ1-5; 9 nucleotides align to TRBD1. This CDR3 contains 14 residues. J lost 5 bases, V lost 1 base, and 1 base had no gene match. Germline CDR1 and CDR2: SGHKS and YYEKEE (reference sequence). DNA for the CDR3: TGTGCCAGCAGCTTGAGGACAGGGGATCAGCCCCAGCATTTT. The encoded protein is CASSLRTGDQPQHF.

The CDR3 here is CASSAGTGVSGNEQFF. The DNA for the CDR3 is TGCGCCAGCAGCGCCGGGACAGGGGTATCGGGCAATGAGCAGTTCTTC. The chain joins TRBV5-1 to TRBJ2-1, with 10 bases lining up with TRBD1. There are 16 residues in the CDR3. The germline V gene encodes CDR1 SGHRS and CDR2 YFSETQ. The J segment lost 6 bases and the V segment lost 4 bases, leaving 10 bases of the junction unmatched.

The chain carries TRBV27 and TRBJ1-2; perhaps TRBD1 as D (5 bases). V was trimmed by 4 bases and J by 4 bases, leaving 13 bases between them. This CDR3 contains 14 residues. The V gene's germline CDR1 is MNHEY and CDR2 SMNVEV (reference sequence). CDR3 sequence (DNA): TGTGCCAGCAGTTCCAGTCACAGGACCTATGGCTACACCTTC. Its protein product is CASSSSHRTYGYTF.

The gene calls are TRBV21-1 and TRBJ2-1; the table's D call TRBD2 went unverified against the DNA. TRBV21-1 constitutes a pseudogene. CDR3 size: 20 residues. This CDR3 reads CASRPAGGTSGRAPFNEQFF. The CDR3 DNA reads as TGTGCCAGCAGACCAGCCGGCGGGACTAGCGGGAGGGCCCCATTTAATGAGCAGTTCTTC.

The V call is TRBV7-9, the J call TRBJ2-5; D ambiguous. Trimming left V 3 bases short and J 5 bases short, with 7 bases between. The CDR3 has 12 amino acids. Germline V gene data show CDR1 as SEHNR and CDR2 as FQNEAQ (reference sequence). As DNA, the CDR3 is TGTGCCAGCAGCTTGGGTGTGGAGACCCAGTACTTC. Translation: CASSLGVETQYF.

This clone was observed a single time. The chain combines TRBV9 with TRBJ2-3; D may be TRBD1 (5 bases). The CDR3 spans 14 residues. Per germline, CDR1 SGDLS and CDR2 YYNGEE. Trimming took 0 bases from V and 3 from J, leaving 8 bases between them. CDR3 DNA sequence: TGTGCCAGCAGCGTAGCAGGGTATACAGATACGCAGTATTTT. Encoded protein: CASSVAGYTDTQYF.

The chain uses TRBV7-2 and TRBJ1-5; 11 bases map to TRBD1. Germline V gives CDR1 SGHTA, CDR2 FQGNSA. The CDR3 consists of 15 residues. The J segment lost 6 bases and the V segment lost 5 bases, leaving 6 bases of the junction unmatched. The CDR3 region is CASSLGQGAGQPQHF. The DNA for the CDR3 is TGTGCCAGCAGCCTTGGACAGGGGGCAGGTCAGCCCCAGCATTTT.

The J gene is TRBJ1-5, the V gene TRBV10-3; 7 bases line up with TRBD1. CDR3 length equals 15 residues. J was trimmed by 2 bases and V by 0 bases; bases with no gene match: 1. Germline V CDR1 and CDR2: ENHRY, SYGVKD. The chain's CDR3 is CAISESGQGNQPQHF. The CDR3 DNA reads as TGTGCCATCAGTGAGTCCGGACAGGGCAATCAGCCCCAGCATTTT.

In this sample, this clone turned up once. The chain joins TRBV5-1 to TRBJ2-5; D gene ambiguous. There are 12 residues in the CDR3. V shed 2 bases and J shed 5 bases, with 7 bases lying between them. Germline V gene lookup returns CDR1 SGHRS and CDR2 YFSETQ. The CDR3 nucleotides read TGCGCCAGCAGCTTAGGGTTTGAGACCCAGTACTTC. It translates to CASSLGFETQYF.

This chain connects TRBV5-1 to TRBJ2-2, with D unclear. The CDR3 is 15 amino acids. CDR1 SGHRS and CDR2 YFSETQ come from the germline V gene. Trimming shortened V by 3 bases and J by 4 bases, and 13 bases separated the two germline ends. The CDR3 region has the DNA TGCGCCAGCAGCTGGAAAAGACAACCCACCGGGGAGCTGTTTTTT. Encoded protein: CASSWKRQPTGELFF. The entire variable domain, with the rest obtained from reference TRBV5-1 and TRBJ2-2, is as follows: KAGVTQTPRYLIKTRGQQVTLSCSPISGHRSVSWYQQTPGQGLQFLFEYFSETQRNKGNFPGRFSGRQFSNSRSEMNVSTLELGDSALYLCASSWKRQPTGELFFGEGSRLTVL.

The rearrangement joins TRBV7-3 to TRBJ2-3; 11 nucleotides line up with TRBD2. With V trimmed by 5 bases and J by 4 bases, 11 bases remained unmatched. CDR1 SGHTA and CDR2 FQGTGA come from the germline V gene. This CDR3 has 17 amino acids. The CDR3 DNA sequence: TGTGCCAGCAGCCGAGCGCTACTAGCGGGAGCCGCAGATACGCAGTATTTT. Amino acid sequence: CASSRALLAGAADTQYF.

The chain uses TRBV7-2 and TRBJ2-7; D is unresolved. V gave up 5 bases and J gave up 0 bases, with 17 bases separating them. This CDR3 contains 16 residues. Germline lookup yields CDR1 SGHTA and CDR2 FQGNSA. The CDR3 loop is CASSRKIGKTSYEQYF. The CDR3 region has the DNA TGTGCCAGCAGCCGCAAAATCGGCAAAACCTCCTACGAGCAGTACTTC.